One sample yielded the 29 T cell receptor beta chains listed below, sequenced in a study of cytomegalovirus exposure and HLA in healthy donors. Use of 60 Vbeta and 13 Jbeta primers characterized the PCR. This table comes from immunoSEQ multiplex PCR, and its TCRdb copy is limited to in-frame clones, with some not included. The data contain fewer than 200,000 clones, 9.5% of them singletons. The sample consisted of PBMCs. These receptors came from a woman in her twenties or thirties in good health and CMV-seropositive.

The CDR3 nucleotides are TGTGCCAGCAGTCGTAGCGGGAGGGCCGGGAACATTCAGTACTTC. It is translated as CASSRSGRAGNIQYF. The chain links TRBV6-6 to TRBJ2-4; 11 nucleotides match TRBD2. Germline values: CDR1 MNHNY, CDR2 SVGAGI (reference sequence). Trimming took 5 bases from V and 7 from J; bases not matched to a gene: 7. This CDR3 comprises 15 residues.

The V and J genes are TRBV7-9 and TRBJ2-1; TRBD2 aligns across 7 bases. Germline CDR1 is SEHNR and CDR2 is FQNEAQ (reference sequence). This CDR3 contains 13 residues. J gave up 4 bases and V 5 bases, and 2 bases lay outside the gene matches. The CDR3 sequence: CASSRGEYNEQFF. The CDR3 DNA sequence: TGTGCCAGCAGCCGGGGGGAGTACAATGAGCAGTTCTTC.

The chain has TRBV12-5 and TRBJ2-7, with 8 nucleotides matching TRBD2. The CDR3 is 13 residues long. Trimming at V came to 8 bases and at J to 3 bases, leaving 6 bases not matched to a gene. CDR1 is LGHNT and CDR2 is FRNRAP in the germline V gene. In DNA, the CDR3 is TGTGCTAGTAACGGGGGGGGAAACTACGAGCAGTACTTC. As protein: CASNGGGNYEQYF.

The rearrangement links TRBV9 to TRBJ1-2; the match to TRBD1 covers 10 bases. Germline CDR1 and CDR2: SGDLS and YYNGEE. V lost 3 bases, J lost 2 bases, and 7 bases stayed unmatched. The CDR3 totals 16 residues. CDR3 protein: CASSGNSGQGNYGYTF. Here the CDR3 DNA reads TGTGCCAGCAGCGGCAATTCGGGACAGGGGAACTATGGCTACACCTTC.

CDR3 amino acids: CASSFSGSGNIQYF. The CDR3 DNA follows: TGCGCCAGCAGCTTTAGCGGGAGTGGTAACATTCAGTACTTC. The V and J genes are TRBV4-1 and TRBJ2-4; TRBD2 matches 9 bases. In germline, CDR1 is MGHRA, CDR2 YSYEKL. Germline trimming cut 5 bases from V and 7 bases from J; bases unmatched to any gene: 6. CDR3 length equals 14 residues.

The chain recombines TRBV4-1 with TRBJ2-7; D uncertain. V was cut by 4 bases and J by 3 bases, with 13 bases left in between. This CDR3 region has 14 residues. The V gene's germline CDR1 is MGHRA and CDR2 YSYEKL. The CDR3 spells CASSRTYSSYEQYF. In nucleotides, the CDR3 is TGCGCCAGCAGCCGAACCTACAGTAGCTACGAGCAGTACTTC.

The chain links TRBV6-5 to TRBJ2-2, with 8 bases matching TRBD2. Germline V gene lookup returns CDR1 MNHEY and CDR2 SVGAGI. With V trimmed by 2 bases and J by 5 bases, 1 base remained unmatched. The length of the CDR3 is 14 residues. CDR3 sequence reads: CASSYGGRTGELFF. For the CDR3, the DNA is TGTGCCAGCAGTTACGGCGGGAGGACCGGGGAGCTGTTTTTT.

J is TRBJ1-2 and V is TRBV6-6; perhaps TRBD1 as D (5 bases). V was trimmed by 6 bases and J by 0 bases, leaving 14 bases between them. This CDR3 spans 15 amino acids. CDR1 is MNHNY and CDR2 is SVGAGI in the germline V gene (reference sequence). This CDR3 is CASSPPQGPNYGYTF. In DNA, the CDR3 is TGTGCCAGCAGCCCCCCTCAGGGCCCTAACTATGGCTACACCTTC.

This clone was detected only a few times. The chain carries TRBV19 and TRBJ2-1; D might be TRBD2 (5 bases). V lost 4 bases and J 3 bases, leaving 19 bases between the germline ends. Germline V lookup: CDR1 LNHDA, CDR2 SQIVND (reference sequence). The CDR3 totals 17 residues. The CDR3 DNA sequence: TGTGCCAGTAGTACCAGTTTGAAGAGGGCCCTCTACAATGAGCAGTTCTTC. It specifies CASSTSLKRALYNEQFF.

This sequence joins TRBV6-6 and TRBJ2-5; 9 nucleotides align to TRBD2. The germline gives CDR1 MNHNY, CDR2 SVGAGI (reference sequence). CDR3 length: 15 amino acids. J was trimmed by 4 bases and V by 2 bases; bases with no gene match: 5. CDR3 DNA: TGTGCCAGCAGTTACGTAGCGGGAGTGGCAGAGACCCAGTACTTC. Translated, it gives CASSYVAGVAETQYF.

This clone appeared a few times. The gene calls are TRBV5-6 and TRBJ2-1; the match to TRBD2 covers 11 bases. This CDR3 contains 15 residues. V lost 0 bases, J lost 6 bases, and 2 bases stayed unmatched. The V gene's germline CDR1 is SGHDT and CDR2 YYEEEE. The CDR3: CASSLVLAGVNEQFF. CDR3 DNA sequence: TGTGCCAGCAGCTTGGTACTAGCGGGAGTCAATGAGCAGTTCTTC.

The CDR3 DNA reads TGTGCCAGCAGGGAGGGGTTCACTGAAGCTTTCTTT. It yields the protein CASREGFTEAFF. V is TRBV2 and J is TRBJ1-1; D may be TRBD1 (5 bases). This CDR3 spans 12 amino acids. CDR1 and CDR2 (germline): SNHLY, FYNNEI. The V end lost 6 bases, the J end lost 4 bases, and 9 bases lay between the germline ends.

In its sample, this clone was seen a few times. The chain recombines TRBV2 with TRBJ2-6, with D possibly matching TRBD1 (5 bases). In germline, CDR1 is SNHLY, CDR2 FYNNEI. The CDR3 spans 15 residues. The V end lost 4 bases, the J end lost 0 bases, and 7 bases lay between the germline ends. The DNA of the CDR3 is TGTGCCAGCAGTGGACAGCTCTCTGGGGCCAACGTCCTGACTTTC. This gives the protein CASSGQLSGANVLTF.

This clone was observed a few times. The CDR3 sequence is CASSSQVNTEAFF. The CDR3 DNA sequence: TGTGCCAGCAGCTCTCAGGTAAACACTGAAGCTTTCTTT. The chain carries TRBV5-4 and TRBJ1-1; D gene ambiguous. Germline loops: CDR1 SGHNT, CDR2 YYREEE (reference sequence). The CDR3 covers 13 residues. V shed 3 bases and J shed 2 bases, with 8 bases lying between them. Full variable domain (rest looked up from reference TRBV5-4 and TRBJ1-1): ETGVTQSPTHLIKTRGQQVTLRCSSQSGHNTVSWYQQALGQGPQFIFQYYREEENGRGNFPPRFSGLQFPNYSSELNVNALELDDSALYLCASSSQVNTEAFFGQGTRLTVV.

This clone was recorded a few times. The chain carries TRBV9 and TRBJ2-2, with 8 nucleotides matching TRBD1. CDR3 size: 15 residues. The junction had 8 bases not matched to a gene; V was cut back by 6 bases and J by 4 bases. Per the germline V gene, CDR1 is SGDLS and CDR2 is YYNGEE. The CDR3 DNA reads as TGTGCCAGCACCTCCTGGACAGGGAGCACCGGGGAGCTGTTTTTT. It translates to CASTSWTGSTGELFF.

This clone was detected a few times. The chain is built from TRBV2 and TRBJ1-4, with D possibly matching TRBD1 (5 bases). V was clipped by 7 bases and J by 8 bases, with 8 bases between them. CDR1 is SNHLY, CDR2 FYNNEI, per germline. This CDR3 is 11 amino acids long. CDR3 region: CASTQGEKLFF. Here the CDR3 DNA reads TGTGCCAGCACCCAGGGCGAAAAACTGTTTTTT.

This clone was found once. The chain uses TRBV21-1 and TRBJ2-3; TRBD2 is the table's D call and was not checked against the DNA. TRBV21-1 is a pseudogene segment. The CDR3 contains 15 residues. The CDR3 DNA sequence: TGTGCCAGCAGCCCCTGTGAAGCTAGCACAGATACGCAGTATTTT. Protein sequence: CASSPCEASTDTQYF.

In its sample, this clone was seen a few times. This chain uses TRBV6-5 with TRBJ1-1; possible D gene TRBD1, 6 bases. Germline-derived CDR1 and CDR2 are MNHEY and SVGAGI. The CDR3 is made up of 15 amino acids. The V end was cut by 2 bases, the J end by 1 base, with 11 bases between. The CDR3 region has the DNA TGTGCCAGCAGTTACCCCAGGGGCCCGAACACTGAAGCTTTCTTT. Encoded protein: CASSYPRGPNTEAFF.

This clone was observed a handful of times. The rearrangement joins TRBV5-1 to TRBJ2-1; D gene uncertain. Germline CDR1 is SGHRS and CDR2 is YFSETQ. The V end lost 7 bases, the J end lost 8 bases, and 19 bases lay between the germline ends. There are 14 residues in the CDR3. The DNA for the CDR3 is TGCGCCAGCCGTTTGGACCCCCCCGGAGATGAGCAGTTCTTC. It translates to CASRLDPPGDEQFF. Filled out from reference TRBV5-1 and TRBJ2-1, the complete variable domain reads KAGVTQTPRYLIKTRGQQVTLSCSPISGHRSVSWYQQTPGQGLQFLFEYFSETQRNKGNFPGRFSGRQFSNSRSEMNVSTLELGDSALYLCASRLDPPGDEQFFGPGTRLTVL.

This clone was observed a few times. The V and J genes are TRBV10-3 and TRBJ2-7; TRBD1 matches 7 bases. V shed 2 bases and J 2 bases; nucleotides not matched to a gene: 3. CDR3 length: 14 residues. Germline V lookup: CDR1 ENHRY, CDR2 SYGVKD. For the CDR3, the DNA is TGTGCCATCAGTGAGCAGGGGGTTACCTACGAGCAGTACTTC. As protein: CAISEQGVTYEQYF.

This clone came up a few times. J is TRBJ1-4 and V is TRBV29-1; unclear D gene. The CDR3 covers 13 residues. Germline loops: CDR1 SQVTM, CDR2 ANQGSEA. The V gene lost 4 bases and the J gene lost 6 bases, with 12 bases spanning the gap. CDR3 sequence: CSVVGEQDEKLFF. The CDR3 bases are TGCAGCGTTGTCGGGGAGCAGGATGAAAAACTGTTTTTT.

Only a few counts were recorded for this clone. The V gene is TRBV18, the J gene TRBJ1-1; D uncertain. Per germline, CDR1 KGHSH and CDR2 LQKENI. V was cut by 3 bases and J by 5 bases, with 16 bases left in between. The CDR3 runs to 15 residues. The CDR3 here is CASSPRTGRVTEAFF. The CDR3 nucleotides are TGTGCCAGCTCACCGAGGACCGGGCGGGTTACTGAAGCTTTCTTT.

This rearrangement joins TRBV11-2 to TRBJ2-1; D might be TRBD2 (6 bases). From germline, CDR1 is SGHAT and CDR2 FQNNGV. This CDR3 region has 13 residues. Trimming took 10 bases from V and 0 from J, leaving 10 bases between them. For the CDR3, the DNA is TGTGCCACCCGGGACTCCTCCTACAATGAGCAGTTCTTC. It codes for CATRDSSYNEQFF.

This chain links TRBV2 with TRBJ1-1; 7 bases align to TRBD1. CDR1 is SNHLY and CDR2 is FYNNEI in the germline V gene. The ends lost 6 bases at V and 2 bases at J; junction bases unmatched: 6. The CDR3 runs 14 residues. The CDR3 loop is CASRPGTANTEAFF. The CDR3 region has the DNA TGTGCCAGCAGGCCCGGGACAGCCAACACTGAAGCTTTCTTT.

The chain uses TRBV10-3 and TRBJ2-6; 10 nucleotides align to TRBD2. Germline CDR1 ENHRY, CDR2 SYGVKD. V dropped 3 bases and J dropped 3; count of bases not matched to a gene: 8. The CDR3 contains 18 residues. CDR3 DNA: TGTGCCATCAGTGATTTAGCGGGAGGAGAGGGTGGGGCCAACGTCCTGACTTTC. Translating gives CAISDLAGGEGGANVLTF.

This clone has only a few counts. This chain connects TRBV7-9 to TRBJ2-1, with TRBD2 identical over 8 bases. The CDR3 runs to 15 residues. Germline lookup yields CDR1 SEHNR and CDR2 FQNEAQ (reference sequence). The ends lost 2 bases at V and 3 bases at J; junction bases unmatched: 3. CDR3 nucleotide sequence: TGTGCCAGCAGCTTACGGGAGGGCCTCTACAATGAGCAGTTCTTC. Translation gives CASSLREGLYNEQFF.

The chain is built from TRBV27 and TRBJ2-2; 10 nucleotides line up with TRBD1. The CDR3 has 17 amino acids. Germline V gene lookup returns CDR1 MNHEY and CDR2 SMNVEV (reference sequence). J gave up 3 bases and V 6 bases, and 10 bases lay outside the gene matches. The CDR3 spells CASRSRWGQGYTGELFF. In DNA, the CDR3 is TGTGCCAGCAGGTCTCGGTGGGGACAGGGGTACACCGGGGAGCTGTTTTTT.

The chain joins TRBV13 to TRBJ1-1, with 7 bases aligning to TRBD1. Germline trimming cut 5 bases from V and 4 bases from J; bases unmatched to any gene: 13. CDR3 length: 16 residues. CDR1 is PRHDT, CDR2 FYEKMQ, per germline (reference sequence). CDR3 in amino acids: CASSHRTGRKGTEAFF. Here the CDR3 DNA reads TGTGCCAGCAGCCACCGGACAGGTCGGAAGGGCACTGAAGCTTTCTTT.

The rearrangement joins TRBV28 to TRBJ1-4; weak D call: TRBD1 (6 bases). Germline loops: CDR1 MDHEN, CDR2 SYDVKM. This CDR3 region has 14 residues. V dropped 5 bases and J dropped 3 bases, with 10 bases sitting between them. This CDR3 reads CASSPRGANEKLFF. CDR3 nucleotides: TGTGCCAGCAGTCCCAGGGGAGCTAATGAAAAACTGTTTTTT.